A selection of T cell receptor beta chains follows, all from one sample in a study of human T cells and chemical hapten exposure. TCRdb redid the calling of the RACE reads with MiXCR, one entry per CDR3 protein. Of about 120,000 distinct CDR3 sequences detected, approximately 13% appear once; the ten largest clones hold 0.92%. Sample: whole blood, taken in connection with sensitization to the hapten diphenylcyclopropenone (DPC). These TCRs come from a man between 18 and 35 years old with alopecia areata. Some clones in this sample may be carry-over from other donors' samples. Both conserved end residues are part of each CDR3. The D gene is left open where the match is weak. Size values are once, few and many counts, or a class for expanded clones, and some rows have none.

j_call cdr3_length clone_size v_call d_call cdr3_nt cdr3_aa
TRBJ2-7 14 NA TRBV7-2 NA TGTGCCAGCAGCTTAGGCACTCCCGAGGACGAGCAGTACTTC CASSLGTPEDEQYF
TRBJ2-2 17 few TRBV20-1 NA TGCAGTGTTAAGGGTCCCCCACGAAACGCGAACACCGGGGAGCTGTTTTTT CSVKGPPRNANTGELFF
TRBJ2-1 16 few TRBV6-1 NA TGTGCCAGCAGTGAATATTCCGGAGGAATCTACAATGAGCAGTTCTTC CASSEYSGGIYNEQFF
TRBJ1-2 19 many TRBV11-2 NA TGTGCCAGCAGCCCCGTCAGGGGTGTGGGGGGACCAAAGATCTATGGCTACACCTTC CASSPVRGVGGPKIYGYTF
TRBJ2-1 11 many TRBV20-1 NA TGCAGTGCTGAAGGGGACAATGAGCAGTTCTTC CSAEGDNEQFF
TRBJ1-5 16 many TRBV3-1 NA TGTGCCAGCAGCCAAGGGCGCAGTCTTGGGGTTCAGCCCCAGCATTTT CASSQGRSLGVQPQHF
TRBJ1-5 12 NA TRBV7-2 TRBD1 TGTGCCAGCAGTCGACAGGGAAAGCCCCAGCATTTT CASSRQGKPQHF
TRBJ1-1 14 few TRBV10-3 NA TGTGCCATCAGTGATGGCCAGCTGAACACTGAAGCTTTCTTT CAISDGQLNTEAFF
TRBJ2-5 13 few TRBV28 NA TGTGCCAGCAGTTCGACAGAAGGAGAGACCCAGTACTTC CASSSTEGETQYF
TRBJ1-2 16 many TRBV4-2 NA TGTGCCAGCAGCCAAGATGAGGCAGAGACGTACTATGGCTACACCTTC CASSQDEAETYYGYTF
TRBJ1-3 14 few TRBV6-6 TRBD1 TGTGCCAGCAGTTACGGACAGGGTGGAAACACCATATATTTT CASSYGQGGNTIYF
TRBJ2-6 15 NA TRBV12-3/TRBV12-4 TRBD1 TGTGCCAGCAGCCGGACAGGGGCTGGGGCCAACGTCCTGACTTTC CASSRTGAGANVLTF
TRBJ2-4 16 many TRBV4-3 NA TGCGCCAGCAGCCAAACCCCCGCAGCAGGGGAGAACATTCAGTACTTC CASSQTPAAGENIQYF
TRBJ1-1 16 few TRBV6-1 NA TGTGCCAGCAGTGAAGCGCTCCGTGTGGCATTCCCTGAAGCTTTCTTT CASSEALRVAFPEAFF
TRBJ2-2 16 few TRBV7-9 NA TGTGCCAGCAGCTTTAAGGAGACAGTGAACACCGGGGAGCTGTTTTTT CASSFKETVNTGELFF
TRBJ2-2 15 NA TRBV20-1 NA TGCAGTGCTAGAAACCTACAGGGTTCGTTCGGGTTATCGTTTTTT CSARNLQGSFGLSFF
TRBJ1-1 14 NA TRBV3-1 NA TGTGCCAGCAGCCGAATCGACAGGAACACTGAAGCTTTCTTT CASSRIDRNTEAFF
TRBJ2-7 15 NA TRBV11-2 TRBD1 TGTGCCAGCAGCCAAACCGGGACAGCCAATTACGAGCAGTACTTC CASSQTGTANYEQYF
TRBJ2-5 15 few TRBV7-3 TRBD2 TGTGCCAGCAGCATGGGACTAGCGGGGCAAGAGACCCAGTACTTC CASSMGLAGQETQYF
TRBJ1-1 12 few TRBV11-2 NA TGTGCCAGCAGCTTACACCGGGGGGGAGCTTTCTTT CASSLHRGGAFF
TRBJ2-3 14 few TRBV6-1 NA TGTGCCAGCACCGGAGGAGGGGGCACAGATACGCAGTATTTT CASTGGGGTDTQYF
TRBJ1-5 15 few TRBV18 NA TGTGCCAGCTCACCATTCCAGGGAAACAATCAGCCCCAGCATTTT CASSPFQGNNQPQHF
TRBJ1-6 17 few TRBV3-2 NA TGTGCCAGCAGCCAAGGACCCAGGGACTCCTATAATTCACCCCTCCACTTT CASSQGPRDSYNSPLHF
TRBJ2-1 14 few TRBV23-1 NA TGCGCCAGCAGTCATCAGGTGATCTACAATGAGCAGTTCTTC CASSHQVIYNEQFF
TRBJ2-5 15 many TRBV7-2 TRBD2 TGTGCCAGCAGCTTACTAGCGGGGAACCAAGAGACCCAGTACTTC CASSLLAGNQETQYF
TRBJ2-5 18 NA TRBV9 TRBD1 TGTGCCAGCAGCGTAGAAAAAGGGGACAGGGGGTATCGAGAGACCCAGTACTTC CASSVEKGDRGYRETQYF
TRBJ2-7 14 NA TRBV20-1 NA TGCAGTGCTAGAGGGGACAAAACGGTCTACGAGCAGTACTTC CSARGDKTVYEQYF
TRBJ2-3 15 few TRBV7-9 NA TGTGCCAGCAGCTTGAATTCTGATCCCACAGATACGCAGTATTTT CASSLNSDPTDTQYF